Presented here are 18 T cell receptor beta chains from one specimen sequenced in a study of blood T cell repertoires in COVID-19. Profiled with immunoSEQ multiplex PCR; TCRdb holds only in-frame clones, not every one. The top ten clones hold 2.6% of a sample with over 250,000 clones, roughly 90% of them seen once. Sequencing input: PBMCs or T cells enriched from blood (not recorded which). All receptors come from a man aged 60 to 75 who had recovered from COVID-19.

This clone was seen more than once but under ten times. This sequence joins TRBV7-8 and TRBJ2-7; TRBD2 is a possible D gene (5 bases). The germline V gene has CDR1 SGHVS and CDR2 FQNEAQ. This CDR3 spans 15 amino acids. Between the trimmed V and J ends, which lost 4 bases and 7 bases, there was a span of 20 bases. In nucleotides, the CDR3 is TGTGCCAGCAGCTCGCCCCCGGACTTCGCTAGGGAGCAGTACTTC. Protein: CASSSPPDFAREQYF.

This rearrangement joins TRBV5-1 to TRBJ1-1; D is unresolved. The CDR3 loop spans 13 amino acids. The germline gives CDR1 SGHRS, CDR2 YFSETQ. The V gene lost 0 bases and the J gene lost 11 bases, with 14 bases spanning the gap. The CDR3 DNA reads TGCGCCAGCAGCTTGGGAGGTGCCGAAGTGGCTTTCTTT. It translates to CASSLGGAEVAFF.

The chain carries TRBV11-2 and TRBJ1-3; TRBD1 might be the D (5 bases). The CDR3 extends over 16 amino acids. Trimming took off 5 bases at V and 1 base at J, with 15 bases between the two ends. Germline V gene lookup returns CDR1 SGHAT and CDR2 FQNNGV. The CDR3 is CASSPLTGGSGNTIYF. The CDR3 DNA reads TGTGCCAGCAGCCCCCTAACGGGGGGGTCTGGAAACACCATATATTTT. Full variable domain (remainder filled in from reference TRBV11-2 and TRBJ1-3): EAGVAQSPRYKIIEKRQSVAFWCNPISGHATLYWYQQILGQGPKLLIQFQNNGVVDDSQLPKDRFSAERLKGVDSTLKIQPAKLEDSAVYLCASSPLTGGSGNTIYFGEGSWLTVV.

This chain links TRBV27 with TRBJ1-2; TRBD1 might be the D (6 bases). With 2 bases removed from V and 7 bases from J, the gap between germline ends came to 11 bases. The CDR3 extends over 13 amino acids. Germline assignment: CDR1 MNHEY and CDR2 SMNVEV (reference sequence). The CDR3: CASSLIRGRGYTF. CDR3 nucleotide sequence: TGTGCCAGCAGTTTAATCAGGGGACGTGGCTACACCTTC.

The chain's CDR3 is CASSLRGYEQYF. In nucleotides, the CDR3 is TGTGCCAGCAGTCTCAGGGGTTACGAGCAGTACTTC. The V and J genes are TRBV28 and TRBJ2-7; possible D gene TRBD1, 6 bases. This CDR3 has 12 residues. V lost 5 bases to trimming and J lost 4 bases, with 9 bases between them. In germline, CDR1 is MDHEN, CDR2 SYDVKM.

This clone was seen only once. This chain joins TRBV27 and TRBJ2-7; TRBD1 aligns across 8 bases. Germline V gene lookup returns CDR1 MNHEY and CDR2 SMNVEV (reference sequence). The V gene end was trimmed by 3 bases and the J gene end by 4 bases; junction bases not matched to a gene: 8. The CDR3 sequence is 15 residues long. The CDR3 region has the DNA TGTGCCAGCAGTTTTTGGGCAGGGGGCAGATACGAGCAGTACTTC. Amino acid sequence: CASSFWAGGRYEQYF.

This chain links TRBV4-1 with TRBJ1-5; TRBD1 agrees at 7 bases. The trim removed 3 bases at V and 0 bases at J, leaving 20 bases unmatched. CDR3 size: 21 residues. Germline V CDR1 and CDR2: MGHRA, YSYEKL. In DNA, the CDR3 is TGCGCCAGCAGCCAGCGGGGCCGTGACAGGGTTGTGTCGATTAGCAATCAGCCCCAGCATTTT. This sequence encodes CASSQRGRDRVVSISNQPQHF.

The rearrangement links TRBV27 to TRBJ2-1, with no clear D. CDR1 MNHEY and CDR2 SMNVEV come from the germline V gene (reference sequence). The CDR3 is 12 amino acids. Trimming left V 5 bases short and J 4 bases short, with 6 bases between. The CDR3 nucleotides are TGTGCCAGCAGTGGGCAGTACAATGAGCAGTTCTTC. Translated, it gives CASSGQYNEQFF.

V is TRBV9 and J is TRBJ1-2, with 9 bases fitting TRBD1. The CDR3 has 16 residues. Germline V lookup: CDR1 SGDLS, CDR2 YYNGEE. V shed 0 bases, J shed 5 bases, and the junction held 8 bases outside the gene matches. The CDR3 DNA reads TGTGCCAGCAGCGTAGGCCGGGACAGGGATCGATATGGCTACACCTTC. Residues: CASSVGRDRDRYGYTF. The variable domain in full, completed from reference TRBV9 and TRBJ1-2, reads DSGVTQTPKHLITATGQRVTLRCSPRSGDLSVYWYQQSLDQGLQFLIQYYNGEERAKGNILERFSAQQFPDLHSELNLSSLELGDSALYFCASSVGRDRDRYGYTFGSGTRLTVV.

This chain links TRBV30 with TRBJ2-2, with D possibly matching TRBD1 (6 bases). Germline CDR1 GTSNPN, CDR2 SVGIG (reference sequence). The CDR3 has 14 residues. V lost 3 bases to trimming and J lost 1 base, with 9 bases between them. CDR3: CAWRSTGNTGELFF. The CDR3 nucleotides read TGTGCCTGGAGGTCGACAGGGAACACCGGGGAGCTGTTTTTT.

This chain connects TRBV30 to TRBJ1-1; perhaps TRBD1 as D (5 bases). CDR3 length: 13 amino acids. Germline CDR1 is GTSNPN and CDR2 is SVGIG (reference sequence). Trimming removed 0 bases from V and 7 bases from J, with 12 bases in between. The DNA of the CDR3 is TGTGCCTGGAGTGTACCGGGGGAAGTTGAAGCTTTCTTT. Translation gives CAWSVPGEVEAFF.

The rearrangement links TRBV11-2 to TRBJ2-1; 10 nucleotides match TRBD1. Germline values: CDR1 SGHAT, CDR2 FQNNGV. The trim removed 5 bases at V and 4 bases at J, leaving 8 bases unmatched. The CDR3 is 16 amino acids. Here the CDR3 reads CASSLRGQGMYNEQFF. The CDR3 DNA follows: TGTGCCAGCAGCCTTAGGGGACAGGGGATGTACAATGAGCAGTTCTTC.

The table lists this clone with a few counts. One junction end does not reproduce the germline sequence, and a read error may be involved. CDR3 coding DNA: TGTGCCAGCAGCCCAGGACCGCCAGGGGGCGGCGTCTTC. Translating it yields CASSPGPPGGGVF. The chain carries TRBV7-9 and TRBJ1-2, with 8 bases that match TRBD1. The CDR3 sequence is 13 residues long. Germline V gene lookup returns CDR1 SEHNR and CDR2 FQNEAQ (reference sequence). Drawing the rest from reference TRBV7-9 and TRBJ1-2, the complete variable domain is DTGVSQNPRHKITKRGQNVTFRCDPISEHNRLYWYRQTLGQGPEFLTYFQNEAQLEKSRLLSDRFSAERPKGSFSTLEIQRTEQGDSAMYLCASSPGPPGGGVFGSGTRLTVV.

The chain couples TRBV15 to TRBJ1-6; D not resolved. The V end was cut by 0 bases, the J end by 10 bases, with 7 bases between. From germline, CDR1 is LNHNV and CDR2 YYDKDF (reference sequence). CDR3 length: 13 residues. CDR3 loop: CATSRDPGSPLHF. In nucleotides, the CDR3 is TGTGCCACCAGCAGAGATCCAGGATCACCCCTCCACTTT.

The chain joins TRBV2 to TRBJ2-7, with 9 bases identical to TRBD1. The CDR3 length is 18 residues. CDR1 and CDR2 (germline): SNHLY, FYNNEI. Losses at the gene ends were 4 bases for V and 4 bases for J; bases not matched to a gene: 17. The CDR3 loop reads CASSVTSEIGTGLYEQYF. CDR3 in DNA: TGTGCCAGCAGTGTAACTTCAGAGATAGGGACAGGGCTATACGAGCAGTACTTC.

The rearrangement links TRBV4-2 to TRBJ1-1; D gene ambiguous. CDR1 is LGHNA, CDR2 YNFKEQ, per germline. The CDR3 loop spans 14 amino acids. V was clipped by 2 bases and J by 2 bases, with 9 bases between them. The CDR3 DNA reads TGTGCCAGCAGCCAACTAGCGATAAACACTGAAGCTTTCTTT. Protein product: CASSQLAINTEAFF.

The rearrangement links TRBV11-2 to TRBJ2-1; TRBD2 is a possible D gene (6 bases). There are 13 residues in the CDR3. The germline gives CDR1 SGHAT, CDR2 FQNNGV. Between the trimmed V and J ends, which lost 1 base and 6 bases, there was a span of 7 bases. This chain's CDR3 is CASSLASANEQFF. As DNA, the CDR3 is TGTGCCAGCAGCTTAGCTAGCGCCAATGAGCAGTTCTTC.

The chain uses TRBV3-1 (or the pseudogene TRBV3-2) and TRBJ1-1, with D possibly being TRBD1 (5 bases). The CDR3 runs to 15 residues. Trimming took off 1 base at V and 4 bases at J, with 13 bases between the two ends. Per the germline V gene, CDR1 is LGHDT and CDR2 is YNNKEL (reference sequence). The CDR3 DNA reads TGTGCCAGCAGCCAAGGACCCCTAAGGGGCACTGAAGCTTTCTTT. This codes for CASSQGPLRGTEAFF.